This is a list of T cell receptor beta chains from one sample in a study of identical twins. TCRdb reprocessed the 5' RACE reads with MiXCR, giving one entry per CDR3 protein. There are a few hundred thousand distinct CDR3 sequences in the sample; 9.5% to 10% occur only once, and under 3% lies in the top ten. This sample was shared with a second study, whose subject was yellow fever vaccine responses in identical twins.

Sequencing used PBMCs. The source is a woman between 18 and 29 years old in good health. Both conserved end residues are part of each CDR3. The D gene is left open where the match is weak. The listing skips clone size in some rows; elsewhere it reads once, few, many or a size class.

j_gene,abundance,v_gene,d_gene,CDR3aa,CDR3nt
TRBJ2-3,few,TRBV12-3/TRBV12-4,-,CASSTFLRTRTDTQYF,TGTGCCAGCAGCACGTTTCTGAGGACACGGACAGATACGCAGTATTTT
TRBJ2-7,few,TRBV16,-,CASSQSNYEQYF,TGTGCCAGCAGCCAATCGAACTACGAGCAGTACTTC
TRBJ2-1,-,TRBV5-3,-,CARSSLPGHSSYNEQFF,TGTGCCAGAAGCTCACTTCCGGGACATAGCTCCTACAATGAGCAGTTCTTC
TRBJ1-2,-,TRBV12-3/TRBV12-4,TRBD1,CASSFRDRGHFPGGYTF,TGTGCCAGCAGTTTCCGGGACAGGGGGCATTTCCCCGGTGGCTACACCTTC
TRBJ2-1,many,TRBV6-5,-,CASSYSGRNEQFF,TGTGCCAGCAGTTACTCTGGAAGGAATGAGCAGTTCTTC
TRBJ1-3,many,TRBV6-5,-,CASSYSVLALGNTIYF,TGTGCCAGCAGTTACTCCGTCCTTGCTCTGGGGAACACCATATATTTT
TRBJ2-2,few,TRBV5-1,-,CASSPITENTGELFF,TGCGCCAGCAGCCCGATAACAGAGAACACCGGGGAGCTGTTTTTT
TRBJ2-7,few,TRBV5-5,-,CASSLPPLLRGEQYF,TGTGCCAGCAGCTTACCACCTTTGCTCAGGGGCGAGCAGTACTTC
TRBJ1-5,-,TRBV6-5,TRBD1,CASSFTGGAGGQPQHF,TGTGCCAGCAGTTTTACAGGGGGCGCTGGGGGGCAGCCCCAGCATTTT
TRBJ1-1,-,TRBV21-1,-,CASSKVLFISSDAEAFF,TGTGCCAGCAGCAAAGTCCTCTTTATTAGCTCGGACGCCGAAGCTTTCTTT
TRBJ2-5,many,TRBV15,-,CATSSPPWTLSQETQYF,TGTGCCACCAGCAGCCCACCGTGGACCTTATCCCAAGAGACCCAGTACTTC
TRBJ1-2,few,TRBV11-2,-,CASSPVRGLDYGYTF,TGTGCCAGCAGCCCTGTTCGGGGGCTGGACTATGGCTACACCTTC
TRBJ2-1,-,TRBV18,TRBD1,CASSRDPGQGANEQFF,TGTGCCAGCTCCCGGGACCCGGGACAGGGGGCGAATGAGCAGTTCTTC
TRBJ2-1,few,TRBV6-2/TRBV6-3,-,CASSYVGGPPLNEQFF,TGTGCCAGCAGTTATGTCGGGGGGCCGCCCCTCAATGAGCAGTTCTTC